The 20 T cell receptor beta chains reported below all come from one sample, sequenced in a study of regulatory T cells in long-lasting Graves disease (dated by TCRdb to the early 2020s). Libraries were built with multiplex PCR. The sequencing machine was an Illumina HiSeq 4000. TCR beta libraries were built with iRepertoire HTBI primers and Arm-PCR amplification of CDR3 regions. TCRdb reran the public reads through fastp at Q25 and MiXCR, keeping productive beta chains. Rows with a matching CDR3 protein are joined into one entry that keeps the most common DNA and genes. For this sample the table gives a few hundred thousand distinct CDR3 sequences, of which approximately 12% were detected only once. The ten largest clones capture approximately 20% of the sample. The time point tag for this specimen amounts to: newly diagnosed GD, antithyroid drugs for less than 3 months. RNA was extracted from PBMCs in TRIzol for both TCR sequencing and RNA sequencing.

The same specimen was also included in a second study, on T cells in Graves' hyperthyroidism and ophthalmopathy.

This specimen consisted of peripheral blood mononuclear cells (PBMCs), obtained at new diagnosis, from a patient treated with antithyroid drugs. The receptors derive from a woman under 30 with Graves disease. Donor details come from another sample of the same person, matched by shared clones.

This clonotype was recorded many times. The chain links TRBV5-6 to TRBJ2-5, with unresolved D. The CDR3 extends over 13 amino acids. Germline CDR1 reads SGHDT; CDR2 reads YYEEEE. Trimming took off 2 bases at V and 7 bases at J, with 12 bases between the two ends. CDR3 protein: CASSFSFLGTQYF. The CDR3 region has the DNA TGTGCCAGCAGCTTTTCGTTTTTAGGGACCCAGTACTTC.

There are many counts of this clonotype. In DNA, the CDR3 is TGCAGCGTTGATCTTTCCGGGACTAGCGGCAGCTCCTACAATGAGCAGTTCTTC. Translating gives CSVDLSGTSGSSYNEQFF. This rearrangement joins TRBV29-1 to TRBJ2-1; 11 bases are shared with TRBD2. Germline V gene lookup returns CDR1 SQVTM and CDR2 ANQGSEA. The CDR3 totals 18 residues. V gave up 3 bases and J gave up 0 bases; unmatched junction bases: 10.

This clonotype was counted many times. This chain joins TRBV3-1 and TRBJ1-2; 12 bases are a match to TRBD1. Germline V gene data show CDR1 as LGHDT and CDR2 as YNNKEL (reference sequence). Trimming removed 0 bases from V and 7 bases from J; junction bases left unmatched: 12. The CDR3 loop spans 18 amino acids. The CDR3 DNA follows: TGTGCCAGCAGCCAAGATCGGGACAGGGGGCGCCGCGATCGTGGCTACACCTTC. Encoded protein: CASSQDRDRGRRDRGYTF.

In its sample, this clonotype was seen many times. This sequence joins TRBV20-1 and TRBJ2-3; TRBD2 matches at 11 bases. CDR1 is DFQATT, CDR2 SNEGSKA, per germline (reference sequence). The CDR3 is made up of 19 amino acids. The V segment lost 2 bases and the J segment 0 bases; nucleotides outside the gene matches: 13. CDR3 nucleotides: TGCAGTGCTAGAAGCCCCCTTGGACTAGCGGGTTCGAGCACAGATACGCAGTATTTT. As protein: CSARSPLGLAGSSTDTQYF.

This clonotype has a count of ten or more. The chain uses TRBV7-9 and TRBJ2-7, with TRBD2 identical over 7 bases. Looked up from germline, CDR1 is SEHNR and CDR2 is FQNEAQ (reference sequence). The V segment lost 1 base and the J segment 4 bases; nucleotides outside the gene matches: 7. The CDR3 has 15 residues. The CDR3 DNA sequence: TGTGCCAGCAGCTTAGGGCCGGGACTATTTTACGAGCAGTACTTC. Translation: CASSLGPGLFYEQYF.

In its sample, this clonotype was seen many times. V gene TRBV9 combines with J gene TRBJ1-1; weak D call: TRBD1 (5 bases). The CDR3 runs to 14 residues. CDR1 SGDLS and CDR2 YYNGEE come from the germline V gene. V lost 3 bases, J lost 0 bases, and 9 bases lay in between. CDR3 DNA sequence: TGTGCCAGCAGCGAGGGACGCCTGAACACTGAAGCTTTCTTT. Translated, it gives CASSEGRLNTEAFF.

Comments on this clonotype: No conserved phenylalanine or tryptophan ends this CDR3, so it is likely a read error. J is TRBJ1-4 and V is TRBV4-3; D not certain. The V end lost 0 bases, the J end lost 8 bases, and 7 bases lay between the germline ends. The CDR3 contains 13 residues. Germline CDR1 LGHNA, CDR2 YSLEER. The CDR3 region has the DNA TGCGCCAGCAGCCAAGATACCAGGGAAAAACTGTTTTCT. Amino acid sequence: CASSQDTREKLFS.

This clonotype appeared a few times. The gene calls are TRBV2 and TRBJ2-5; maybe TRBD2 (5 bases). Germline V lookup: CDR1 SNHLY, CDR2 FYNNEI. This CDR3 contains 13 residues. Trimming took off 3 bases at V and 7 bases at J, with 12 bases between the two ends. The CDR3 sequence: CASSEAARGTQYF. In DNA, the CDR3 is TGTGCCAGCAGTGAGGCCGCACGGGGGACCCAGTACTTC.

This clonotype was recorded at least ten times. The J gene is TRBJ1-5, the V gene TRBV12-3 or TRBV12-4; D is ambiguous. V lost 6 bases to trimming and J lost 4 bases, with 22 bases between them. The CDR3 is 17 residues long. CDR3 DNA: TGTGCCAGCAGCCAGTTTTTTGTTGGAGTCTTGAATCAGCCCCAGCATTTT. This codes for CASSQFFVGVLNQPQHF.

This clonotype was recorded at least ten times. V and J are TRBV11-1 and TRBJ2-1; D may be TRBD1 (6 bases). Germline CDR1 is SGHAT and CDR2 is FQDESV (reference sequence). The V gene lost 4 bases and the J gene lost 3 bases, with 13 bases spanning the gap. The CDR3 has 15 residues. The CDR3 DNA reads TGTGCCAGCAGCTCACAAACAGGGAACTACAATGAGCAGTTCTTC. Translated, it gives CASSSQTGNYNEQFF.

This clonotype was counted a few times. The V gene is TRBV12-3 or TRBV12-4, the J gene TRBJ2-1; either TRBD1 or TRBD2 may fit D (5 bases each). V shed 4 bases and J shed 4 bases, with 14 bases lying between them. The CDR3 extends over 15 amino acids. The CDR3 sequence: CASSYAGTLYNEQFF. The CDR3, as DNA: TGTGCCAGCAGTTACGCCGGGACGTTATACAATGAGCAGTTCTTC.

This clonotype was picked up many times. A much more abundant neighbour one base away suggests this may be a read error. The rearrangement links TRBV12-3 or TRBV12-4 to TRBJ2-3; 8 positions match TRBD1. The CDR3 covers 15 residues. The CDR3 bases are TGTGCCAGCAGTTTAGCTGGACAGGGAACAGATGCGCAGTATTTT. Translation gives CASSLAGQGTDAQYF.

This clonotype was counted a few times. V and J are TRBV10-3 and TRBJ2-7; 10 nucleotides line up with TRBD1. CDR3 length: 14 residues. V lost 0 bases to trimming and J lost 12 bases; unmatched junction nucleotides: 8. CDR1 is ENHRY and CDR2 is SYGVKD in the germline V gene. The CDR3 region is CAISESGTGDRRYF. DNA for the CDR3: TGTGCCATCAGTGAGTCTGGGACAGGGGACCGGCGGTACTTC.

This clonotype has a count of ten or more. The gene calls are TRBV3-1 and TRBJ2-7; TRBD1 is a possible D gene (5 bases). V lost 0 bases and J lost 4, with 13 bases in between. Germline lookup yields CDR1 LGHDT and CDR2 YNNKEL (reference sequence). The CDR3 has 15 amino acids. The DNA of the CDR3 is TGTGCCAGCAGCCAAGATAGCAGGGTAACTTACGAGCAGTACTTC. This translates into CASSQDSRVTYEQYF.

This clonotype was detected ten times or more. The chain couples TRBV15 to TRBJ2-3; the D is unclear. This CDR3 spans 17 amino acids. V lost 1 base and J lost 2, with 16 bases in between. From germline, CDR1 is LNHNV and CDR2 YYDKDF (reference sequence). CDR3 loop: CATSRGGWYRSTDTQYF. Here the CDR3 DNA reads TGTGCCACCAGCAGAGGTGGGTGGTACCGATCCACAGATACGCAGTATTTT. The full variable domain, with the rest looked up from reference TRBV15 and TRBJ2-3, is DAMVIQNPRYQVTQFGKPVTLSCSQTLNHNVMYWYQQKSSQAPKLLFHYYDKDFNNEADTPDNFQSRRPNTSFCFLDIRSPGLGDTAMYLCATSRGGWYRSTDTQYFGPGTRLTVL.

This clonotype was detected ten times or more. The V and J genes are TRBV29-1 and TRBJ2-2; D call uncertain. CDR3 length: 13 amino acids. Trimming stripped 4 bases from V and 0 bases from J, with 6 bases between. Germline V gives CDR1 SQVTM, CDR2 ANQGSEA. CDR3 sequence reads: CSVGLANTGELFF. The CDR3 DNA sequence: TGCAGCGTTGGACTGGCGAACACCGGGGAGCTGTTTTTT.

This rearrangement joins TRBV19 to TRBJ2-2; the match to TRBD1 covers 7 bases. CDR1 is LNHDA and CDR2 is SQIVND in the germline V gene (reference sequence). The CDR3 runs 17 residues. Trimming cost V 0 bases and J 6 bases; bases outside gene matches: 10. CDR3 sequence (DNA): TGTGCCAGTAGTATAGATCCGAGGGGGCATAGGGCCGGGGAGCTGTTTTTT. The encoded protein is CASSIDPRGHRAGELFF.

With regard to this clonotype: This could be a read error, since a much larger clone is one nucleotide away. The gene calls are TRBV6-1 and TRBJ1-1; D perhaps matches TRBD1 (5 bases). The CDR3 spans 16 residues. Germline CDR1 is MNHNS and CDR2 is SASEGT. Trimming left V 6 bases short and J 4 bases short, with 21 bases between. The DNA of the CDR3 is TGTGCCAGCAGCAGACAGAGGGCCTTGTTTGGCACTGAAGCTTTCTTT. This sequence encodes CASSRQRALFGTEAFF.

On this clonotype: Given a much more abundant clone one base away, this may be a read error. This chain uses TRBV4-1 with TRBJ2-1; TRBD1 aligns across 9 bases. Germline V CDR1 and CDR2: MGHRA, YSYEKL. Germline trimming cut 1 base from V and 15 bases from J; bases unmatched to any gene: 4. The CDR3 is 12 residues long. CDR3 sequence reads: CASSQGDREGFF. Written as DNA, the CDR3 is TGCGCCAGCAGCCAAGGGGACAGGGAGGGGTTCTTC.

This clonotype has at least ten counts. CDR3 in amino acids: CASSYEYGSSYEQYF. In DNA form, the CDR3 reads TGTGCCAGCAGTTACGAGTACGGGTCCTCCTACGAGCAGTACTTC. The rearrangement joins TRBV6-5 to TRBJ2-7; D gene ambiguous. This CDR3 spans 15 amino acids. Trimming took off 2 bases at V and 0 bases at J, with 11 bases between the two ends. Germline CDR1 and CDR2: MNHEY and SVGAGI.